A single T cell receptor (beta chain) is shown here with its context. This CDR3 has 14 amino acids. Germline V CDR1 and CDR2: SGHNT, YYREEE (reference sequence). Trimming took 0 bases from V and 2 from J, leaving 6 bases between them. Using immunoSEQ multiplex PCR, the repertoire was profiled, and TCRdb retains in-frame clones only, with some absent. The sample records some 170,000 clones, 80% being singletons. The data stem from a study of blood T cell repertoires in COVID-19. Overall study: PBMCs, B-cell-depleted T cells, or T cells provided the cDNA or gDNA that made up the material.

The sequence was collected from a man aged 35 to 55 who had recovered from COVID-19. V is TRBV5-4 and J is TRBJ1-3, with D perhaps TRBD1 (5 bases). The source material was PBMCs or T cells enriched from blood (not recorded which). DNA for the CDR3: TGTGCCAGCAGCTTGGCAGGGACTGGAAACACCATATATTTT. Translation gives CASSLAGTGNTIYF. Filled out from reference TRBV5-4 and TRBJ1-3, the complete variable domain reads ETGVTQSPTHLIKTRGQQVTLRCSSQSGHNTVSWYQQALGQGPQFIFQYYREEENGRGNFPPRFSGLQFPNYSSELNVNALELDDSALYLCASSLAGTGNTIYFGEGSWLTVV.